This T cell receptor beta chain comes out of a study of cytomegalovirus exposure and HLA in healthy donors. Turning to this clone: Its antigen is as yet unknown.

Study findings and constraints: Among the CMV-associated chains, a few were confirmed in vitro as specific for CMV antigens.

The CDR3 totals 13 residues. Trimming cost V 0 bases and J 4 bases, with 8 bases left between them. CDR1 and CDR2 from the germline V gene are SGHRS and YFSETQ. The PCR ran on 60 Vbeta and 13 Jbeta primers. Assay: immunoSEQ multiplex PCR; the TCRdb copy retains only in-frame clones and omits some. The sample carries over 100,000 clones, around 78% recorded once. This clonotype originated in a female donor in good health and CMV-seropositive. Sequencing used PBMCs. The gene calls are TRBV5-1 and TRBJ2-7; D perhaps matches TRBD2 (5 bases). CDR3 nucleotides: TGCGCCAGCAGCTTGGCTAGCAGGTACGAGCAGTACTTC. It specifies CASSLASRYEQYF.